This T cell receptor (beta chain) was captured by sequencing in a study of cytomegalovirus exposure and HLA in healthy donors. This CDR3 has 12 amino acids. Germline loops: CDR1 MDHEN, CDR2 SYDVKM. This clone has more than one count but fewer than ten. Vbeta (60) and Jbeta (13) primers were used in the PCR. The protocol was immunoSEQ multiplex PCR, while the TCRdb copy is restricted to in-frame clones and leaves out a portion. Among around 160,000 clones, around 75% were seen once, and the ten largest hold 1.5% to 2%. This sequence originates from a woman aged 18 to 35 in good health and CMV-seronegative. Sequencing was carried out using PBMCs. The V call is TRBV28, the J call TRBJ1-3; the D is unclear. The CDR3 is CGSGSSGNTIYF. The CDR3 bases are TGTGGAAGCGGAAGCTCTGGAAACACCATATATTTT.